The clone carrying this T cell receptor (beta chain) is judged medium-sized. The antigen is not known. A junction end diverges from the germline sequence, so it may reflect a read error. The CDR3 has 12 amino acids. The germline V gene encodes CDR1 DFQATT and CDR2 SNEGSKA (reference sequence). The entry originates in a study of read filtering for tumor transcriptome and immune sequencing. Study details: Mean patient age was roughly 66 years, range roughly 45 to 85; 17 male, 12 to 15 female.

Study-level points and caveats: This fraction held mixed bone marrow immune cells after CD138-negative sorting. IR-seq captured clonotypes deeper and more reliably than RNA-seq.

The library was built from 400 ng RNA with molecular barcoded adaptors for alpha/delta and beta/gamma chains. Via MiXCR, TCRdb re-called the reads, giving one row per CDR3 protein. The table has about 35,000 distinct CDR3 sequences, roughly an eighth seen once. The chain recombines TRBV20-1 with TRBJ2-1, with D tentatively TRBD1 or TRBD2 (5 bases each). The TCR originated in a donor aged 40 or over with multiple myeloma. The sequenced sample was a population of CD138-negative cells sorted from bone marrow. CDR3 amino acids: CSARLPAGWGTF. CDR3 DNA: TGCAGTGCTAGACTACCGGCCGGTTGGGGGACCTTC.